This entry describes one TCR beta chain. Its antigen remains unknown. This entry comes from a study of beta chain features in type 1 diabetes. Reverse transcription of all isolated RNA meant that expressed TCRB transcripts were sequenced. Generated by immunoSEQ multiplex PCR, the TCRdb table keeps only in-frame clones and is missing some. The repertoire has about 660,000 clones, roughly 13% of them found once; the top ten carry just under 0.04%. Findings and caveats of the study: TCRB CDR3s from Type 1 diabetes patients were moderately but significantly shorter in all four CD4+ subsets.

The J segment lost 3 bases and the V segment lost 10 bases, leaving 12 bases of the junction unmatched. The CDR3 is 15 residues long. Germline loops: CDR1 LNHDA, CDR2 SQIVND (reference sequence). The TCR sequence derives from a young man with type 1 diabetes. Input material: naive CD4+ T cells from blood. The V call is TRBV19, the J call TRBJ2-5; 9 bases match TRBD2. CDR3 residues: CATSSGEANEETQYF. CDR3 DNA sequence: TGTGCCACGTCTAGCGGGGAGGCGAACGAAGAGACCCAGTACTTC.